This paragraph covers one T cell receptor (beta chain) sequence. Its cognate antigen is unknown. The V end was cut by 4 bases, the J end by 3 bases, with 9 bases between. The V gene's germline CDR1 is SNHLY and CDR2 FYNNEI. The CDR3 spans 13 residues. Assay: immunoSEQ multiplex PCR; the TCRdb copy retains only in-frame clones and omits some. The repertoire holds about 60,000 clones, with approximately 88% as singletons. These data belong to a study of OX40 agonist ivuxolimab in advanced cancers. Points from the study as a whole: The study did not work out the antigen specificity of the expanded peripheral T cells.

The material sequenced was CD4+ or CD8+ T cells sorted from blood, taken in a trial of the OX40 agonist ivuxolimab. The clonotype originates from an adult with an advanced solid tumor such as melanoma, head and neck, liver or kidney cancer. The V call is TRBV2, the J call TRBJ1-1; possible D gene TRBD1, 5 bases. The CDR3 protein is CASSVGGYTEAFF. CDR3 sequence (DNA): TGTGCCAGCAGTGTGGGGGGGTACACTGAAGCTTTCTTT.